A selection of T cell receptor beta chains follows, all from one sample in a study of T cell repertoires in ileal Crohn's disease. Only in-frame clones appear in the TCRdb table, and some are missing; sequencing was by immunoSEQ multiplex PCR. There are 2,000 to 3,000 clones in the sample; about three quarters occur only once, and about 40% lies in the top ten. Sequencing was carried out using ileal tissue. These receptors were obtained from an adult with Crohn's disease. CDR3s include the opening cysteine and the closing phenylalanine or tryptophan. The D gene is left open where the match is weak. Clone size appears in some rows only: once, few, many, or a class for an expanded clone.

d_call j_call clone_size v_call cdr3_aa cdr3_nt
- TRBJ2-7 - TRBV5-1 CASSLLTGEQYF TGCGCCAGCAGCTTGTTAACAGGAGAGCAGTACTTC
- TRBJ1-2 - TRBV2 CASSSMGQNYGYTF TGTGCCAGCAGTTCCATGGGGCAAAACTATGGCTACACCTTC
- TRBJ1-2 - TRBV28 CASSRGGPYGYTF TGTGCCAGCAGCCGCGGGGGCCCCTATGGCTACACCTTC
- TRBJ2-7 - TRBV7-2 CASRVASSSYEQYF TGTGCCAGCCGTGTGGCTTCTAGCTCCTACGAGCAGTACTTC
- TRBJ2-7 - TRBV4-3 CASSQLSGTPPSEQYF TGCGCCAGCAGCCAACTTTCCGGGACTCCACCTTCCGAGCAGTACTTC
TRBD1 TRBJ1-1 - TRBV4-3 CASSQDRQGVGTEAFF TGCGCCAGCAGCCAGGACCGACAGGGGGTGGGGACTGAAGCTTTCTTT
TRBD2 TRBJ2-1 once TRBV6-6 CASSPSGSTHEQFF TGTGCCAGCAGTCCCAGCGGGAGCACCCATGAGCAGTTCTTC
- TRBJ1-1 - TRBV19 CASSSAGGYTEAFF TGTGCCAGTAGTTCGGCGGGGGGCTATACTGAAGCTTTCTTT
TRBD1 TRBJ1-1 - TRBV7-9 CASSLEDRGLNTEAFF TGTGCCAGCAGCTTAGAAGACAGGGGATTGAACACTGAAGCTTTCTTT
TRBD2 TRBJ2-7 few TRBV6-1 CASSETPGGPSEQYF TGTGCCAGCAGTGAAACCCCGGGAGGGCCGAGCGAGCAGTACTTC
TRBD2 TRBJ2-7 - TRBV6-5 CASSYSVTSGVDEQYF TGTGCCAGCAGTTACTCCGTGACTAGCGGGGTCGACGAGCAGTACTTC
TRBD2 TRBJ2-2 - TRBV19 CASQDKRGPMTGELFF TGTGCCAGCCAAGATAAGCGGGGTCCTATGACCGGGGAGCTGTTTTTT
- TRBJ2-5 few TRBV6-1 CASSEGGGQETQYF TGTGCCAGCAGTGAAGGAGGGGGCCAAGAGACCCAGTACTTC
- TRBJ2-1 - TRBV4-3 CASSQDGADGSSYNEQFF TGCGCCAGCAGCCAAGATGGGGCAGACGGAAGCTCCTACAATGAGCAGTTCTTC
- TRBJ1-2 once TRBV7-8 CASRRTTGAGIYGYTF TGTGCCAGCAGACGAACCACAGGTGCAGGGATCTATGGCTACACCTTC
TRBD2 TRBJ2-7 - TRBV7-9 CASSLSGGHSYEQYF TGTGCCAGCAGCCTTAGCGGGGGCCACTCCTACGAGCAGTACTTC
- TRBJ2-7 - TRBV4-1 CASSQVSGIGTGDYEQYF TGCGCCAGCAGCCAAGTCTCGGGTATTGGGACTGGGGACTACGAGCAGTACTTC
- TRBJ1-1 - TRBV7-9 CASSMQENTEAFF TGTGCCAGCAGCATGCAGGAGAACACTGAAGCTTTCTTT
- TRBJ1-5 - TRBV7-2 CASSLGGEASQPQHF TGTGCCAGCAGCTTAGGAGGGGAGGCGAGTCAGCCCCAGCATTTT
- TRBJ1-6 - TRBV6-5 CASSYSDRDSPLHF TGTGCCAGCAGTTATTCCGACCGGGATTCACCCCTCCACTTT
TRBD2 TRBJ2-5 - TRBV5-4 CASSSGLADQETQYF TGTGCCAGCAGCTCGGGACTAGCGGATCAAGAGACCCAGTACTTC
- TRBJ2-7 - TRBV6-5 CASGDSVYEQYF TGTGCCAGCGGCGACAGCGTGTACGAGCAGTACTTC
TRBD1 TRBJ1-4 - TRBV2 CASSKRDSAYQLFF TGTGCCAGCAGTAAACGGGACAGCGCGTATCAACTGTTTTTT
TRBD1 TRBJ2-1 - TRBV7-2 CASSITGTGGADEQFF TGTGCCAGCAGCATCACGGGGACAGGGGGCGCGGATGAGCAGTTCTTC
- TRBJ1-6 - TRBV9 CASSDGSYNSPLHF TGTGCCAGCAGCGACGGGAGCTATAATTCACCCCTCCACTTT
TRBD1 TRBJ1-4 - TRBV28 CASSPQRQGPTGKLFF TGTGCCAGCAGTCCCCAAAGACAGGGTCCAACGGGTAAACTGTTTTTT
TRBD1 TRBJ1-5 - TRBV5-6 CASSRTGSNQPQHF TGTGCCAGCAGTAGGACAGGGAGCAATCAGCCCCAGCATTTT
- TRBJ2-1 few TRBV18 CASSPPSSPYNEQFF TGTGCCAGCTCACCACCCTCCTCCCCCTACAATGAGCAGTTCTTC
TRBD1 TRBJ1-2 - TRBV7-8 CASSISTGNYGYTF TGTGCCAGCAGCATATCGACAGGGAACTATGGCTACACCTTC
TRBD2 TRBJ2-5 - TRBV13 CASSNSGRETQYF TGTGCCAGCAGCAATAGCGGGAGAGAGACCCAGTACTTC
- TRBJ2-7 - TRBV30 CAWSVQDSYEQYF TGTGCCTGGAGTGTTCAGGACTCCTACGAGCAGTACTTC
- TRBJ2-1 - TRBV18 CASSLRSPIREPRDEQFF TGTGCCAGCTCCCTCCGGTCCCCCATACGGGAGCCACGGGATGAGCAGTTCTTC
- TRBJ2-3 - TRBV7-9 CASSLGGEPHTQYF TGTGCCAGCAGCTTAGGGGGAGAACCCCATACGCAGTATTTT
- TRBJ1-2 - TRBV28 CASTLDLYGYTF TGTGCCAGCACCCTAGACCTGTATGGCTACACCTTC
TRBD2 TRBJ2-7 once TRBV15 CATSSGLGGTYEQYF TGTGCCACCAGCAGCGGACTGGGGGGGACCTACGAGCAGTACTTC
- TRBJ2-7 - TRBV4-1 CASSRDRFYEQYF TGCGCCAGCAGTCGCGACAGGTTCTACGAGCAGTACTTC
- TRBJ1-2 medium-sized TRBV15 CATSRAGLGYTF TGTGCCACCAGCAGAGCAGGACTTGGCTACACCTTC
- TRBJ2-2 - TRBV2 CASSDRRTNTGELFF TGTGCCAGCAGTGACAGGCGCACGAACACCGGGGAGCTGTTTTTT
TRBD2 TRBJ2-2 - TRBV7-7 CASSRGLGGKEIGELFF TGTGCCAGCAGCCGAGGGTTGGGGGGGAAAGAGATCGGGGAGCTGTTTTTT
- TRBJ2-1 - TRBV2 CATSLPRGNEQFF TGTGCCACCAGCCTCCCTAGGGGGAATGAGCAGTTCTTC
- TRBJ2-7 - TRBV5-4 CASSSRTYSSYEQYF TGTGCCAGCAGCTCCAGGACTTATAGCTCCTACGAGCAGTACTTC
TRBD2 TRBJ2-5 - TRBV5-1 CASSRAGTSGRELEETQYF TGCGCCAGCAGCAGGGCAGGGACTAGCGGGAGGGAGTTGGAAGAGACCCAGTACTTC
- TRBJ1-1 - TRBV6-6 CASSYTGARDTEAFF TGTGCCAGCAGTTACACGGGCGCCAGGGACACTGAAGCTTTCTTT
TRBD2 TRBJ2-1 - TRBV9 CASSPPRASGSHEQFF TGTGCCAGCAGCCCCCCCCGGGCTAGCGGGAGCCATGAGCAGTTCTTC
- TRBJ2-3 - TRBV28 CASSLFPTSGQADTQYF TGTGCCAGCAGTTTATTTCCCACTAGCGGACAGGCAGATACGCAGTATTTT
- TRBJ2-7 few TRBV5-6 CASSQGDFSSSYEQYF TGTGCCAGCAGCCAGGGGGACTTTTCGAGCTCCTACGAGCAGTACTTC
TRBD2 TRBJ2-1 - TRBV27 CASSLWGGYQHNEQFF TGTGCCAGCAGTTTATGGGGGGGATATCAGCACAATGAGCAGTTCTTC
- TRBJ2-7 - TRBV13 CASSFDKLSYEQYF TGTGCCAGCAGCTTCGACAAACTCTCCTACGAGCAGTACTTC
- TRBJ1-1 - TRBV11-2 CASSLDLGWAEAFF TGTGCCAGCAGCTTAGATCTGGGCTGGGCTGAAGCTTTCTTT
TRBD2 TRBJ2-1 once TRBV9 CASSVIAGVAYNEQFF TGTGCCAGCAGCGTAATAGCGGGGGTGGCCTACAATGAGCAGTTCTTC